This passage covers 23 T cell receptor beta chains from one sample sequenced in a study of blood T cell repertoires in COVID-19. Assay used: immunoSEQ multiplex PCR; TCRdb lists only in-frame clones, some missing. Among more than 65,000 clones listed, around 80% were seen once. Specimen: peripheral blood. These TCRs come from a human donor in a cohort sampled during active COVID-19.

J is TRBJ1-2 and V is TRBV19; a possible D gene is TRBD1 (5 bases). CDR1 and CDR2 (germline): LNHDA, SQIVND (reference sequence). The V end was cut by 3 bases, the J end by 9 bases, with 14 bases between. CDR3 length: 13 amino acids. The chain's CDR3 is CASSMVTAIRYTF. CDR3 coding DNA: TGTGCCAGTAGTATGGTGACAGCGATCCGCTACACCTTC.

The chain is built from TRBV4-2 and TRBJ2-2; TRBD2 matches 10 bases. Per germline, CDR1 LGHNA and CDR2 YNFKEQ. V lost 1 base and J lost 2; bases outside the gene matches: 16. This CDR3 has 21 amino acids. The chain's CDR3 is CASSQGPGSGGGFGNTGELFF. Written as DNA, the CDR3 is TGTGCCAGCAGCCAAGGGCCGGGGAGCGGGGGGGGTTTCGGCAACACCGGGGAGCTGTTTTTT.

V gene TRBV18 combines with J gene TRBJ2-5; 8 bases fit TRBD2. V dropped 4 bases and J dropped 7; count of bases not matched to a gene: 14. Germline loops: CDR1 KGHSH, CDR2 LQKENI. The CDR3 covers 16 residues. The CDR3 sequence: CASSQGGPGGPGTQYF. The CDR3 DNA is TGTGCCAGCTCACAAGGCGGACCGGGGGGGCCTGGGACCCAGTACTTC.

The DNA for the CDR3 is TGTGCCAGTAGTACGACAGGGGGCGGTAATTCACCCCTCCACTTT. It specifies CASSTTGGGNSPLHF. The chain uses TRBV19 and TRBJ1-6; 10 bases agree with TRBD1. V shed 4 bases, J shed 6 bases, and the junction held 3 bases outside the gene matches. CDR3 size: 15 residues. Germline V gene sequence: CDR1 LNHDA, CDR2 SQIVND (reference sequence). The complete variable domain, with remaining parts taken from reference TRBV19 and TRBJ1-6, reads DGGITQSPKYLFRKEGQNVTLSCEQNLNHDAMYWYRQDPGQGLRLIYYSQIVNDFQKGDIAEGYSVSREKKESFPLTVTSAQKNPTAFYLCASSTTGGGNSPLHFGNGTRLTVT.

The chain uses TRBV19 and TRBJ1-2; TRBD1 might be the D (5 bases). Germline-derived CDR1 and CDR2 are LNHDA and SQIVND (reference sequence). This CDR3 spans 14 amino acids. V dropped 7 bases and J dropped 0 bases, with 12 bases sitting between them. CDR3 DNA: TGTGCCAGTACGAGAGACAGAGCTAACTATGGCTACACCTTC. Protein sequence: CASTRDRANYGYTF. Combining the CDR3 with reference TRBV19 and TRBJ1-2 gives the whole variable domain DGGITQSPKYLFRKEGQNVTLSCEQNLNHDAMYWYRQDPGQGLRLIYYSQIVNDFQKGDIAEGYSVSREKKESFPLTVTSAQKNPTAFYLCASTRDRANYGYTFGSGTRLTVV.

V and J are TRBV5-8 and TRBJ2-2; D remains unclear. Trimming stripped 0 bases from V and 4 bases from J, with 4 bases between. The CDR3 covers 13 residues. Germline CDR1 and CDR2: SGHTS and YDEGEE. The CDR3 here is CASSLGATGELFF. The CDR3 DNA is TGTGCCAGCAGCTTGGGGGCCACCGGGGAGCTGTTTTTT.

The CDR3 loop is CASSQDLADYGYTF. The DNA of the CDR3 is TGCGCCAGCAGCCAAGATCTAGCCGACTATGGCTACACCTTC. The chain has TRBV4-1 and TRBJ1-2, with D hard to call. Germline values: CDR1 MGHRA, CDR2 YSYEKL. V lost 0 bases to trimming and J lost 3 bases, with 8 bases between them. CDR3 length: 14 residues.

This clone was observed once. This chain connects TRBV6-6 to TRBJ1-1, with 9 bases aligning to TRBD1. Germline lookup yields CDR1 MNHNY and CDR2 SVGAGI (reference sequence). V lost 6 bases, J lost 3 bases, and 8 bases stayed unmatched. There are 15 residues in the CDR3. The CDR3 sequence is CASSQGGQGDTEAFF. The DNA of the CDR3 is TGTGCCAGCAGCCAAGGGGGACAGGGTGACACTGAAGCTTTCTTT.

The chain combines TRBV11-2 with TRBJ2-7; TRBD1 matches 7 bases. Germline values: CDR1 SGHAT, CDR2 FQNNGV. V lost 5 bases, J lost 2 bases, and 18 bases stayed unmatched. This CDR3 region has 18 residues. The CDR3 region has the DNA TGTGCCAGCAGCCGGAAATTTCAAACCGGGACAGAAACCTACGAGCAGTACTTC. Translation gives CASSRKFQTGTETYEQYF.

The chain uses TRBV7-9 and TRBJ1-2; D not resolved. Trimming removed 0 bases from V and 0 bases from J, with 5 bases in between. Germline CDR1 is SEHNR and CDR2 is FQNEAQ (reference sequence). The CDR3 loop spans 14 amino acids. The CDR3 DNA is TGTGCCAGCAGCTTAGCGGCAGCTAACTATGGCTACACCTTC. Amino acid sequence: CASSLAAANYGYTF.

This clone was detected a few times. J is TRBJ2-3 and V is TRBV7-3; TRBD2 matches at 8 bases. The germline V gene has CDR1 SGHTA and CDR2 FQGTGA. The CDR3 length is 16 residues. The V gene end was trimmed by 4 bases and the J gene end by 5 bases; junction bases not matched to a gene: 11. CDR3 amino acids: CASSSRGGLTLDTQYF. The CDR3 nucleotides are TGTGCCAGCAGCTCCCGGGGGGGCCTTACCCTAGATACGCAGTATTTT.

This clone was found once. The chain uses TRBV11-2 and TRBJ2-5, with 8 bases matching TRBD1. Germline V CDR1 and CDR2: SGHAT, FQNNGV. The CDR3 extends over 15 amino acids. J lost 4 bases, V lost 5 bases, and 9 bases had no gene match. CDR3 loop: CASSVRQGMRETQYF. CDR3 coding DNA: TGTGCCAGCAGCGTACGACAGGGGATGAGAGAGACCCAGTACTTC. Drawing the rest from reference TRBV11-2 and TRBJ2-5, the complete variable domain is EAGVAQSPRYKIIEKRQSVAFWCNPISGHATLYWYQQILGQGPKLLIQFQNNGVVDDSQLPKDRFSAERLKGVDSTLKIQPAKLEDSAVYLCASSVRQGMRETQYFGPGTRLLVL.

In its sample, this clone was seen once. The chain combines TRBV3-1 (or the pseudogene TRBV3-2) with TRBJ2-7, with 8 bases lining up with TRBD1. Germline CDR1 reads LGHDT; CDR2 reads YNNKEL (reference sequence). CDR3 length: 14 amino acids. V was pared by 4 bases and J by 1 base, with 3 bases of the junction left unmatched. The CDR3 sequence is CASSPRTGSYEQYF. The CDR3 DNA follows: TGTGCCAGCAGCCCCCGGACAGGGTCCTACGAGCAGTACTTC.

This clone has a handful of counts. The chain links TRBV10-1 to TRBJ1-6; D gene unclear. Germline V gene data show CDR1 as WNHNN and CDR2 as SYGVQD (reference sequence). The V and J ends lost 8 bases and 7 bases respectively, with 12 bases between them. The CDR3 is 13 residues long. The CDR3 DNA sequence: TGCGCCAGCCAACGACTGACCAATTCACCCCTCCACTTT. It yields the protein CASQRLTNSPLHF.

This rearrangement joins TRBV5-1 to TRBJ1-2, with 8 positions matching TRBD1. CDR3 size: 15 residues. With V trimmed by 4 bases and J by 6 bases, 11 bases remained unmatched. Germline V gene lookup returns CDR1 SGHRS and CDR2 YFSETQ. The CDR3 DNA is TGCGCCAGCAGCCCCCGGACAGGGAGGGGTGATGGCTACACCTTC. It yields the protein CASSPRTGRGDGYTF.

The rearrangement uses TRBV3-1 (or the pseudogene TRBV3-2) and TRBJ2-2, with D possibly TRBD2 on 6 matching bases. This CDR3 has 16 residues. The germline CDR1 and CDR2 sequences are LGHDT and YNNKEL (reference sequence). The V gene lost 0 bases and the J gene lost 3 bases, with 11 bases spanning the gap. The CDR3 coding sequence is TGTGCCAGCAGCCAAGATATGGGGGAGGACACCGGGGAGCTGTTTTTT. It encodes CASSQDMGEDTGELFF.

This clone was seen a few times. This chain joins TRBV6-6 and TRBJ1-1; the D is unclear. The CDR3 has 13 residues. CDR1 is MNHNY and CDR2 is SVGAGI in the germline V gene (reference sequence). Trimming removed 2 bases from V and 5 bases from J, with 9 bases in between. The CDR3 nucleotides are TGTGCCAGCAGTTACGGTAGTTGGACTGAAGCTTTCTTT. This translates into CASSYGSWTEAFF.

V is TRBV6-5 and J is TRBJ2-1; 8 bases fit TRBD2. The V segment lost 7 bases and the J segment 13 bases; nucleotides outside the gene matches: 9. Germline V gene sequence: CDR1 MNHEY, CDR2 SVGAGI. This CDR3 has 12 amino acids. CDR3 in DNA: TGTGCCAGCACACCCCCGGGGGGGGTTCAGTTCTTC. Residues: CASTPPGGVQFF.

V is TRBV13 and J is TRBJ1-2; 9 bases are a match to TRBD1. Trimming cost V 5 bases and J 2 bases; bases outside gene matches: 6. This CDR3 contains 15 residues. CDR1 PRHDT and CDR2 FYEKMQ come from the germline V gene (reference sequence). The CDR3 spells CASSIEGTGNYGYTF. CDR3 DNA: TGTGCCAGCAGCATTGAGGGGACAGGGAACTATGGCTACACCTTC.

The DNA for the CDR3 is TGTGCCAGTAGTTCTCCGGGACAGCCCTACGAGCAGTACTTC. It translates to CASSSPGQPYEQYF. The chain couples TRBV19 to TRBJ2-7; TRBD1 aligns across 7 bases. The CDR3 loop spans 14 amino acids. In germline, CDR1 is LNHDA, CDR2 SQIVND (reference sequence). J lost 2 bases, V lost 5 bases, and 6 bases had no gene match. The full variable domain, completed using reference TRBV19 and TRBJ2-7, is DGGITQSPKYLFRKEGQNVTLSCEQNLNHDAMYWYRQDPGQGLRLIYYSQIVNDFQKGDIAEGYSVSREKKESFPLTVTSAQKNPTAFYLCASSSPGQPYEQYFGPGTRLTVT.

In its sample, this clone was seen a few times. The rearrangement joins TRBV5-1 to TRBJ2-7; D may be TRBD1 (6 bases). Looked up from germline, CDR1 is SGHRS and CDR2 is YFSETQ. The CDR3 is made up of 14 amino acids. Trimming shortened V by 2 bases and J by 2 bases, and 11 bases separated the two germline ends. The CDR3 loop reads CASSFATGTYEQYF. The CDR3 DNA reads TGCGCCAGCAGCTTCGCGACAGGAACCTACGAGCAGTACTTC.

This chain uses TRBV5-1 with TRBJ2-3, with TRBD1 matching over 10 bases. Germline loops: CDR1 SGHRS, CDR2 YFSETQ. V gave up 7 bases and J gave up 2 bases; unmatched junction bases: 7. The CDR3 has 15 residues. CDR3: CASCMTGGLTDTQYF. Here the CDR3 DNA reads TGCGCCAGCTGCATGACAGGGGGCCTCACAGATACGCAGTATTTT.

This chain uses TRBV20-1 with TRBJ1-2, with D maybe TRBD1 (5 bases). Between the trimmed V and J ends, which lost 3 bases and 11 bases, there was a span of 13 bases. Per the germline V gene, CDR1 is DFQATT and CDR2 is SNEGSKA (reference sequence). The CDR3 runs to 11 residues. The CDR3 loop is CSARLTAGYTF. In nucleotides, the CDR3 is TGCAGTGCTAGGCTGACAGCCGGTTACACCTTC.